The entry that follows covers one T cell receptor (beta chain) sequence. Its antigen remains unidentified. This entry belongs to a study of Graves' ophthalmopathy and Graves' hyperthyroidism. Study results and caveats: A classifier, a 13-signature model, separated ophthalmopathy from stable hyperthyroidism with 87.88% sensitivity and about 81% specificity.

Germline lookup yields CDR1 SGHTA and CDR2 FQGNSA. CDR3 length: 15 residues. Losses at the gene ends were 1 base for V and 3 bases for J; bases not matched to a gene: 6. The study amplified TCR beta CDR3 regions using RNA transcripts. HTBI primers were employed in first-round RT-PCR, then a second-round multiplex PCR followed. TCRdb itself ran the multiplex PCR reads through MiXCR, one entry per CDR3 protein. The sample lists roughly 170,000 distinct CDR3 sequences, approximately 40% seen once, with about 8.2% in the top ten. Sequences were obtained from peripheral blood. V and J are TRBV7-2 and TRBJ2-7; 7 bases align to TRBD2. This clonotype originated in a young man with Graves' ophthalmopathy. CDR3 bases: TGTGCCAGCAGCTTAGAGCAGGGAGGGTTCTACGAGCAGTACTTC. Residues: CASSLEQGGFYEQYF.